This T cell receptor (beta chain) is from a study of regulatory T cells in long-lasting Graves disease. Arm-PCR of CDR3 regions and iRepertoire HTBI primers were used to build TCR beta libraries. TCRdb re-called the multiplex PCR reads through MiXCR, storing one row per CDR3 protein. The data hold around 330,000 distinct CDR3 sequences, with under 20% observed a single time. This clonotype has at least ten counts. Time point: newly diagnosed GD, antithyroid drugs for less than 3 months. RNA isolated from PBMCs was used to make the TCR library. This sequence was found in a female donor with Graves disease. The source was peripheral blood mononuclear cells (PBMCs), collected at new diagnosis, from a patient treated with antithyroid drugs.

The CDR3 bases are TGTGCCAGCAGCGGGGGACAGGGATTATATGGCTACACCTTC. Amino acids: CASSGGQGLYGYTF. The chain employs TRBV7-9 and TRBJ1-2, with 9 nucleotides matching TRBD1. Germline V gene lookup returns CDR1 SEHNR and CDR2 FQNEAQ (reference sequence). CDR3 length: 14 residues. Germline trimming cut 5 bases from V and 5 bases from J; bases unmatched to any gene: 6.